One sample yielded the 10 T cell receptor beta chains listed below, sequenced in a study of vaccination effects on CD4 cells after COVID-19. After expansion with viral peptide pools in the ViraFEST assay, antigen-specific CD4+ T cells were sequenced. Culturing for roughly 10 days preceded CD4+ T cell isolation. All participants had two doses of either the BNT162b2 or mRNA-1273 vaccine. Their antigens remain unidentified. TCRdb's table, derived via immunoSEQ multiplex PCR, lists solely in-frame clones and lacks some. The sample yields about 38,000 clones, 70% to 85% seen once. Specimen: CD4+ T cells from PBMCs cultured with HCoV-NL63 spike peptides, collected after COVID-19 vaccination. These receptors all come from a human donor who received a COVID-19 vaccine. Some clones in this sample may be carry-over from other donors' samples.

In nucleotides, the CDR3 is TGTGCCAGCAGTCAAGGGTTTAGCAATCAGCCCCAGCATTTT. This codes for CASSQGFSNQPQHF. The chain couples TRBV6-2 or TRBV6-3 to TRBJ1-5; unclear D gene. Germline lookup yields CDR1 MNHEY and CDR2 SVGEGT. This CDR3 spans 14 amino acids. Trimming took off 5 bases at V and 0 bases at J, with 8 bases between the two ends.

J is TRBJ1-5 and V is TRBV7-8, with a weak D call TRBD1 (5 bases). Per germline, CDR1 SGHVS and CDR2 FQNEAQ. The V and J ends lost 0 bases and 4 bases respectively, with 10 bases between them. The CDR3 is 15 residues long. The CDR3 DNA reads TGTGCCAGCAGCTTAGCGGGGGGGAGGAATCAGCCCCAGCATTTT. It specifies CASSLAGGRNQPQHF.

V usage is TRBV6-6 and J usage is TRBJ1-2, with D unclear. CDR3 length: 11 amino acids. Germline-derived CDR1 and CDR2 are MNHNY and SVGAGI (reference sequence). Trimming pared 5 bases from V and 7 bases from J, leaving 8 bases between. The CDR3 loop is CASSPRAGYTF. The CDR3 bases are TGTGCCAGCAGTCCCCGTGCTGGCTACACCTTC.

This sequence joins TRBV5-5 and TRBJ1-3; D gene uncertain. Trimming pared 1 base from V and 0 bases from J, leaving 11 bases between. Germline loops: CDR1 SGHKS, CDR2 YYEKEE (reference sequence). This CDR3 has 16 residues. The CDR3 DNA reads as TGTGCCAGCAGCTTGCAACCGTGGGGCTCTGGAAACACCATATATTTT. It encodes CASSLQPWGSGNTIYF.

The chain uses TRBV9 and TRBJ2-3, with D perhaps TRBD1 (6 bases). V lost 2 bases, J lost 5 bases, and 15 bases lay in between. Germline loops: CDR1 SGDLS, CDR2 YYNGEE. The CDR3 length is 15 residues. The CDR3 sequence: CASSVAPGAEDTQYF. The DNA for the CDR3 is TGTGCCAGCAGCGTGGCTCCAGGGGCCGAAGATACGCAGTATTTT.

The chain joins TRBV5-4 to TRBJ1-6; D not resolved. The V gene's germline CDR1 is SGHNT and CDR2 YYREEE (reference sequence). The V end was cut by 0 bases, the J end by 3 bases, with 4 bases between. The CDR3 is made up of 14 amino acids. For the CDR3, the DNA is TGTGCCAGCAGCTTGGGCGGCTATAATTCACCCCTCCACTTT. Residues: CASSLGGYNSPLHF.

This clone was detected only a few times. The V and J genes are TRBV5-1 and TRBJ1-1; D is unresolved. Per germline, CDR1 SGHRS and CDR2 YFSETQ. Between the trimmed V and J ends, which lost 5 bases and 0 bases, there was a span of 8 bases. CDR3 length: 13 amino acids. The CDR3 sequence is CASSQNLNTEAFF. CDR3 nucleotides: TGCGCCAGCAGTCAGAACTTGAACACTGAAGCTTTCTTT.

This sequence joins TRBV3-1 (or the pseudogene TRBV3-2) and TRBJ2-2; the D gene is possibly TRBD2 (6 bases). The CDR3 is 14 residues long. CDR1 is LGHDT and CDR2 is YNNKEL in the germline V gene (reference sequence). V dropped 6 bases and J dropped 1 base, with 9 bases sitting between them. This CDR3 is CASRPSENTGELFF. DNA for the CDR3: TGTGCCAGCAGACCTAGCGAGAACACCGGGGAGCTGTTTTTT.

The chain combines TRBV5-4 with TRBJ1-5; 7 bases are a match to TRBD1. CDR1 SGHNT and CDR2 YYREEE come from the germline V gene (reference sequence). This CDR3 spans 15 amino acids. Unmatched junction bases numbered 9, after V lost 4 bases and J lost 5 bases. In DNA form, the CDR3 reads TGTGCCAGCAGCATACCACGGACAGGAGATCAGCCCCAGCATTTT. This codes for CASSIPRTGDQPQHF.

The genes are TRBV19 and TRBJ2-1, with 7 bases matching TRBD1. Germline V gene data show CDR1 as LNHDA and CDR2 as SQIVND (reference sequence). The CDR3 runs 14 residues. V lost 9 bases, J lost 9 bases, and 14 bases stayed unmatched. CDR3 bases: TGTGCCAGCCTGGGACAGCGTGGAACCAGTGAGCAGTTCTTC. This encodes CASLGQRGTSEQFF.